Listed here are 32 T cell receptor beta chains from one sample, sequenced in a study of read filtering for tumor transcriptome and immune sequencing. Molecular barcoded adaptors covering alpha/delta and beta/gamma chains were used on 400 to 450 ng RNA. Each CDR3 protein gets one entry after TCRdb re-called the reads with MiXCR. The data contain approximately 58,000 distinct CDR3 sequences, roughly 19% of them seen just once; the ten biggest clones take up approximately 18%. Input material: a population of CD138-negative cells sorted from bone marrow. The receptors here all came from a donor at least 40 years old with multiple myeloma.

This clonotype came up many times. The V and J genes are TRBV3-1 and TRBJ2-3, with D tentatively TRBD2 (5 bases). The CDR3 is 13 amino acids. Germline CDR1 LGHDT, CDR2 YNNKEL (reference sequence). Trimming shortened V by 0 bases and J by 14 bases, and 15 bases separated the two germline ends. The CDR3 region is CASSQERLADVYF. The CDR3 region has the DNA TGTGCCAGCAGCCAAGAGAGGCTAGCCGATGTGTATTTT.

The CDR3 nucleotides are TGCAGTGCTAGAGATCTCAGGGATAATACTGAAGCTTTCTTT. It yields the protein CSARDLRDNTEAFF. This sequence joins TRBV20-1 and TRBJ1-1; tentatively, D is TRBD1 (5 bases). Deletions cut 0 bases from V and 5 bases from J, with 13 bases between. The CDR3 extends over 14 amino acids. Germline CDR1 DFQATT, CDR2 SNEGSKA (reference sequence).

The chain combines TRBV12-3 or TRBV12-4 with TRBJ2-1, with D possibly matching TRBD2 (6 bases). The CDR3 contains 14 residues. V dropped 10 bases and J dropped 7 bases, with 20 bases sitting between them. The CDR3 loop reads CAIRRWDGGNEQFF. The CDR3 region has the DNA TGTGCCATCAGACGCTGGGACGGGGGTAATGAGCAGTTCTTC.

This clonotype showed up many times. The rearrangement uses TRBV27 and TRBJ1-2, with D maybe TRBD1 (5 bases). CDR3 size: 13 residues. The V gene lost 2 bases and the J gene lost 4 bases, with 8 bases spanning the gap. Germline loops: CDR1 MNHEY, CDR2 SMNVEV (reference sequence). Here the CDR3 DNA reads TGTGCCAGCAGTTTAGGGACGGCCTATGGCTACACCTTC. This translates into CASSLGTAYGYTF.

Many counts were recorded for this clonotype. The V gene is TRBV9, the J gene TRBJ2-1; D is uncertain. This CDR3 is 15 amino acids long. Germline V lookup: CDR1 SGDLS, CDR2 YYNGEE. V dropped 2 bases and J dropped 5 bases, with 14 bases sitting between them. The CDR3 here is CASSVQVASNNEQFF. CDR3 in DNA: TGTGCCAGCAGCGTCCAAGTGGCCTCGAACAATGAGCAGTTCTTC.

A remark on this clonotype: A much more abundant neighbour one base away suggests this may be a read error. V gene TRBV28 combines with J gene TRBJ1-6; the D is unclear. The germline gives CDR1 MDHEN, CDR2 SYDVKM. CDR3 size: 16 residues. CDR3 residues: CASSLKMSSYNPPLHF. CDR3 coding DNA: TGTGCCAGCAGTTTGAAAATGAGCTCCTATAATCCACCCCTCCACTTT.

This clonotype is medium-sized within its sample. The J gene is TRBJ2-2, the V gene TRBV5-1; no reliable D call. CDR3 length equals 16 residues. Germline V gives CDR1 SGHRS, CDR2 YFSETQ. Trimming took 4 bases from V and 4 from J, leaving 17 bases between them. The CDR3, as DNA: TGCGCCAGCAGCGATCATAGTGCACAGACCACCGGGGAGCTGTTTTTT. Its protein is CASSDHSAQTTGELFF.

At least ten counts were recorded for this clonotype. The CDR3 coding sequence is TGTGCCAGCAGCGCAACTAGGCCCCCGGGGACCCAGTACTTC. Residues: CASSATRPPGTQYF. This chain joins TRBV7-2 and TRBJ2-5, with a possible D match to TRBD2 (5 bases). V was clipped by 5 bases and J by 7 bases, with 17 bases between them. The CDR3 totals 14 residues. The germline V gene has CDR1 SGHTA and CDR2 FQGNSA.

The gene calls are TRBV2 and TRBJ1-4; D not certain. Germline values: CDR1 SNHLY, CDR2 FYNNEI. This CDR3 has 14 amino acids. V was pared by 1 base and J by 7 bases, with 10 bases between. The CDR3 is CASSEGESVEKLFF. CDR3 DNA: TGTGCCAGCAGTGAAGGGGAGAGCGTTGAAAAACTGTTTTTT.

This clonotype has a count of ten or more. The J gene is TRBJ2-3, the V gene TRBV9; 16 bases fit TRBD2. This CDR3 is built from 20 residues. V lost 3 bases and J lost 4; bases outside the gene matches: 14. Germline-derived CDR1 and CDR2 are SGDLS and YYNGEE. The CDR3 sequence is CASSAYIGTSGRADSDTQYF. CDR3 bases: TGTGCCAGCAGCGCCTATATCGGGACTAGCGGGAGGGCCGACTCAGATACGCAGTATTTT.

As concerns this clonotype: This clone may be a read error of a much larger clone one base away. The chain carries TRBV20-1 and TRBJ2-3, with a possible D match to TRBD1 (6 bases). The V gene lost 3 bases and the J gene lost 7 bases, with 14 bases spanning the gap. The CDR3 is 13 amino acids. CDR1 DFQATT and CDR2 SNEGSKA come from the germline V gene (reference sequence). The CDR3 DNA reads TGCAGTGCTAGGGAAAGGGGGTCAAATACGCAGTATTTT. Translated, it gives CSARERGSNTQYF.

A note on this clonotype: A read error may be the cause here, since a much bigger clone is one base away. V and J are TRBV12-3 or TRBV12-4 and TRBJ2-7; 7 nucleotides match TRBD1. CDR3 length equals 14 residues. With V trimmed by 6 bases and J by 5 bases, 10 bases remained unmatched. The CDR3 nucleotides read TGTGCCAGCAGCCGGACAGGTTCTACCAACGAGCAGTACTTC. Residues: CASSRTGSTNEQYF.

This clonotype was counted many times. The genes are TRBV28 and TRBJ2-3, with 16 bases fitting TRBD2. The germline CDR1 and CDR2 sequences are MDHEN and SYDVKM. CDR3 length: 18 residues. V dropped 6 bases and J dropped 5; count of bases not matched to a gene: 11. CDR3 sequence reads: CASRPGGLAGGHEDTQYF. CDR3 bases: TGTGCCAGCAGGCCAGGGGGACTAGCGGGGGGGCATGAAGATACGCAGTATTTT.

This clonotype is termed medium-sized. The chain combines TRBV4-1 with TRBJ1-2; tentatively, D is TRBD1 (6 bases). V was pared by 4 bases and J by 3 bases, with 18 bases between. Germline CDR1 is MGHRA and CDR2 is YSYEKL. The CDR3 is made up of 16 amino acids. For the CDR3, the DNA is TGCGCCAGCAGCCCTAGAGGGGGGCAGGGAGACTATGGCTACACCTTC. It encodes CASSPRGGQGDYGYTF.

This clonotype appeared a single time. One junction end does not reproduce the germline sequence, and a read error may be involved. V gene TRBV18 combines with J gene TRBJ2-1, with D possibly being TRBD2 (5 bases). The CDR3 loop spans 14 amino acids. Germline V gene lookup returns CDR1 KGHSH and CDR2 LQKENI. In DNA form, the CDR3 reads TGTTCCAGCTCACCAGCGGACTTGTACAATGAGCAGTTCTTC. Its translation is CSSSPADLYNEQFF.

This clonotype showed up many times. The CDR3 bases are TGCGCCAGCAGTCAGACACTGCATAATGAAAAACTGTTTTTT. Its translation: CASSQTLHNEKLFF. The V call is TRBV23-1, the J call TRBJ1-4; D remains ambiguous. TRBV23-1 is an ORF, and what it does is uncertain. Trimming removed 3 bases from V and 4 bases from J, with 9 bases in between. This CDR3 has 14 residues.

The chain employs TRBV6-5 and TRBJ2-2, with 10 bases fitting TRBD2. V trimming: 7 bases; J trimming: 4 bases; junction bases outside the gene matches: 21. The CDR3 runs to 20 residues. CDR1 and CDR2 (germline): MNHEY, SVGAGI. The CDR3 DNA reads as TGTGCCAGCACCCGGATCGGAGCGGGAGGGCCGAATGAAGGCACCGGGGAGCTGTTTTTT. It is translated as CASTRIGAGGPNEGTGELFF.

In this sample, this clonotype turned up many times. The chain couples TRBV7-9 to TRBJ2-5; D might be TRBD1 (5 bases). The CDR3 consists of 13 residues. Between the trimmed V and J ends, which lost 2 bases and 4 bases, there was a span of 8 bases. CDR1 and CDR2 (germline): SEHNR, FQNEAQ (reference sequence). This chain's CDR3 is CASSLPQGETQYF. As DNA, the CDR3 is TGTGCCAGCAGCTTACCCCAGGGAGAGACCCAGTACTTC.

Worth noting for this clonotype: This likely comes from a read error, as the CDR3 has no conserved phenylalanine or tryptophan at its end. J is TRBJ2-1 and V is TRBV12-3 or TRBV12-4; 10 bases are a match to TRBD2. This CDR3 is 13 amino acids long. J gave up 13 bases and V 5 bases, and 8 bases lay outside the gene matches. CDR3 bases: TGTGCCAGCAGTCCCGTAATAGCGGGGGGCCAGTTCTTG. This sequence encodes CASSPVIAGGQFL.

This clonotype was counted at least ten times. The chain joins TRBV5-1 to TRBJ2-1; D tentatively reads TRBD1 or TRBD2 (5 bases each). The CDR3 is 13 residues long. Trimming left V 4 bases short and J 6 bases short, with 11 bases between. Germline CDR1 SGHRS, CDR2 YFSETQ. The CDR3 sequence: CASSRGGSNEQFF. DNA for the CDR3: TGCGCCAGCAGCCGTGGGGGAAGCAATGAGCAGTTCTTC. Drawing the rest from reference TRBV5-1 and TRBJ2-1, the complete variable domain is KAGVTQTPRYLIKTRGQQVTLSCSPISGHRSVSWYQQTPGQGLQFLFEYFSETQRNKGNFPGRFSGRQFSNSRSEMNVSTLELGDSALYLCASSRGGSNEQFFGPGTRLTVL.

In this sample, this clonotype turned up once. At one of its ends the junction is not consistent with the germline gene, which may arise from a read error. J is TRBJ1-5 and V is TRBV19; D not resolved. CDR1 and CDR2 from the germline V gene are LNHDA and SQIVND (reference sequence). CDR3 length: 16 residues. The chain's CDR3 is CASSIAAGVSNQPQRF. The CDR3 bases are TGTGCCAGTAGTATTGCGGCGGGAGTCAGCAATCAGCCCCAGCGTTTT.

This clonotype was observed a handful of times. CDR3 region: CSGEGQANGYTF. CDR3 nucleotides: TGCAGCGGCGAGGGACAGGCAAACGGCTACACCTTC. The rearrangement links TRBV29-1 to TRBJ1-2; TRBD1 agrees at 8 bases. Per the germline V gene, CDR1 is SQVTM and CDR2 is ANQGSEA. The CDR3 runs 12 residues. The J segment lost 8 bases and the V segment lost 7 bases, leaving 9 bases of the junction unmatched.

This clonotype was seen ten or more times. Here the CDR3 DNA reads TGTGCCAGCAGCTTAGAACGGAGACGCACAGATACGCAGTATTTT. This codes for CASSLERRRTDTQYF. V and J are TRBV7-2 and TRBJ2-3, with D unresolved. V was pared by 1 base and J by 1 base, with 9 bases between. The germline gives CDR1 SGHTA, CDR2 FQGNSA. The CDR3 length is 15 residues. The variable domain in full, completed from reference TRBV7-2 and TRBJ2-3, reads GAGVSQSPSNKVTEKGKDVELRCDPISGHTALYWYRQSLGQGLEFLIYFQGNSAPDKSGLPSDRFSAERTGGSVSTLTIQRTQQEDSAVYLCASSLERRRTDTQYFGPGTRLTVL.

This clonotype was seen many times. The CDR3 reads CAWSTDRGKEKLFF. In DNA, the CDR3 is TGTGCCTGGAGTACGGACAGGGGAAAGGAAAAACTGTTTTTT. The chain combines TRBV30 with TRBJ1-4, with 9 bases lining up with TRBD1. The germline V gene has CDR1 GTSNPN and CDR2 SVGIG (reference sequence). This CDR3 spans 14 amino acids. Trimming removed 2 bases from V and 8 bases from J; junction bases left unmatched: 6.

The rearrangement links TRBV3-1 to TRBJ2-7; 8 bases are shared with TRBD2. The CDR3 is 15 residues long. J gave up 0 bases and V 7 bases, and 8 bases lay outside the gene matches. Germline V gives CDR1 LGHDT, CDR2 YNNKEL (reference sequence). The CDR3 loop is CASTSGGSLSYEQYF. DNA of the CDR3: TGTGCCAGCACCAGCGGGGGAAGCCTCTCCTACGAGCAGTACTTC.

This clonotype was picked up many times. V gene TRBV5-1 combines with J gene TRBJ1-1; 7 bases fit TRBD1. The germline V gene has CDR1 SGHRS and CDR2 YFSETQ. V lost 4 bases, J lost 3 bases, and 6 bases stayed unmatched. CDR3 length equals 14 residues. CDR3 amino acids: CASSQDRTYTEAFF. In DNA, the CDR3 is TGCGCCAGCAGCCAGGACAGGACGTACACTGAAGCTTTCTTT.

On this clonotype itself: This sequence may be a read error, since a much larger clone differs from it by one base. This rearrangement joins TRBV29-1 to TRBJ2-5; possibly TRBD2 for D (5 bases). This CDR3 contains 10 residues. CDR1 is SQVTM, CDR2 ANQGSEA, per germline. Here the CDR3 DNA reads TGCAGCGTTGAGTGGGAGACCCAGCACTTC. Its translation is CSVEWETQHF.

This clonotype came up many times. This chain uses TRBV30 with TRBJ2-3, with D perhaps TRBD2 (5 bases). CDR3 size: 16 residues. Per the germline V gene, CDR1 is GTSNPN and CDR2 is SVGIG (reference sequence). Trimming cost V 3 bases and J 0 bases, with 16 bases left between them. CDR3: CAWSVPRIASTDTQYF. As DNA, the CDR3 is TGTGCCTGGAGCGTACCAAGAATAGCGAGCACAGATACGCAGTATTTT.

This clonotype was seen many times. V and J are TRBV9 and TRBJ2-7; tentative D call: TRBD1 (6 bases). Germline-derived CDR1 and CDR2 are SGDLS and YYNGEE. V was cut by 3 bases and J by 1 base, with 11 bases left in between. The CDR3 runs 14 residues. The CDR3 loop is CASSAGELSYEQYF. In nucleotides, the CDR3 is TGTGCCAGCAGCGCAGGGGAGCTGTCCTACGAGCAGTACTTC.

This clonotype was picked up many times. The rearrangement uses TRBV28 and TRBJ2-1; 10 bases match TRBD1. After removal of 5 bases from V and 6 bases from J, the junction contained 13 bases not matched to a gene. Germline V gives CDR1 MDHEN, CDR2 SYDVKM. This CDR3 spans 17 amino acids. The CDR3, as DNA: TGTGCCAGCAGTGCTCCCCCCGGGACAGGGGATATCAATGAGCAGTTCTTC. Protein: CASSAPPGTGDINEQFF. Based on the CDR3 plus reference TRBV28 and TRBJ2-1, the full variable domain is DVKVTQSSRYLVKRTGEKVFLECVQDMDHENMFWYRQDPGLGLRLIYFSYDVKMKEKGDIPEGYSVSREKKERFSLILESASTNQTSMYLCASSAPPGTGDINEQFFGPGTRLTVL.

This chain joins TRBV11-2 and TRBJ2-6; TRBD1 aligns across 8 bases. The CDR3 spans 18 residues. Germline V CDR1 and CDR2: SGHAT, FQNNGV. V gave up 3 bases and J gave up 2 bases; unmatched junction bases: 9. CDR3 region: CASSLAGQALPGANVLTF. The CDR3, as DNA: TGTGCCAGCAGCTTGGCGGGACAGGCTCTTCCTGGGGCCAACGTCCTGACTTTC.

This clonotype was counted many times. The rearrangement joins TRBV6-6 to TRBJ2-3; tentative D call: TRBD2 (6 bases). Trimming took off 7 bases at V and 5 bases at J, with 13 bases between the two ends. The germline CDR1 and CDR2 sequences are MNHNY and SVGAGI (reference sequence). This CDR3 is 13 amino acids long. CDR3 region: CASTLRGGDTQYF. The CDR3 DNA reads TGTGCCAGCACCCTACGGGGAGGAGATACGCAGTATTTT.